The 28 T cell receptor beta chains in this list originate from one sample, sequenced in a study of T cells expressing NK-cell markers (dated by TCRdb to 2019 to 2021). Library method: 5' RACE. TCRdb lists the instrument as Illumina HiSeq 2000. Following reprocessing of the reads by TCRdb, the data hold one row per CDR3 protein sequence and no DNA is available. This specimen's table enumerates about 260,000 distinct CDR3 sequences. The ten largest make up more than 3.5% of the sample. The sample comprised blood T cells: a sorted CD56 or NKG2C T cell subset, CD4+ or CD8+ T cells, or bulk PBMC T cells (not recorded which). Receptor source: a woman aged 18-69 years in good health.

J is TRBJ2-6 and V is TRBV7-3. Germline V gene lookup returns CDR1 SGHTA and CDR2 FQGTGA. The CDR3 loop spans 15 amino acids. The CDR3 protein is CASSSELSGANVLTF. Using reference TRBV7-3 and TRBJ2-6 for the parts outside the CDR3, the full variable domain is GAGVSQTPSNKVTEKGKYVELRCDPISGHTALYWYRQSLGQGPEFLIYFQGTGAADDSGLPNDRFFAVRPEGSVSTLKIQRTERGDSAVYLCASSSELSGANVLTFGAGSRLTVL.

The CDR3 reads CASSPQYYEQYF. The chain has TRBV2 and TRBJ2-7. Germline V gene sequence: CDR1 SNHLY, CDR2 FYNNEI. CDR3 length equals 12 residues.

The chain couples TRBV14 to TRBJ2-3; TCRdb indicates TRBD2, and absent DNA this call remains unverified. Germline V CDR1 and CDR2: SGHDN, FVKESK. This CDR3 has 15 residues. The CDR3 sequence: CASSLTGLAADTQYF.

The rearrangement joins TRBV7-2 to TRBJ2-7. The germline V gene has CDR1 SGHTA and CDR2 FQGNSA. The CDR3 sequence is 11 residues long. CDR3 protein: CASSPSHEQYF.

The V and J genes are TRBV5-6 and TRBJ2-3; the D call of TRBD2 rests on TCRdb alone, since no DNA is present to check it. The V gene's germline CDR1 is SGHDT and CDR2 YYEEEE. CDR3 length: 16 residues. The CDR3 loop is CASSPLGTSGGDTQYF.

The chain recombines TRBV2 with TRBJ1-4; TCRdb's assignment of TRBD1 cannot be checked, as there is no DNA. CDR1 SNHLY and CDR2 FYNNEI come from the germline V gene. The CDR3 runs 15 residues. CDR3 sequence: CASNVGTRPPEKLFF.

V gene TRBV5-1 combines with J gene TRBJ1-2; there is no DNA to check the TCRdb D call of TRBD1. This CDR3 comprises 13 residues. Germline V gene sequence: CDR1 SGHRS, CDR2 YFSETQ. This CDR3 is CASSTDRAYGYTF.

The chain carries TRBV20-1 and TRBJ1-2. The CDR3 runs 12 residues. CDR1 is DFQATT, CDR2 SNEGSKA, per germline (reference sequence). CDR3 region: CSASNGPDGYTF.

The chain combines TRBV4-2 with TRBJ2-7. Per the germline V gene, CDR1 is LGHNA and CDR2 is YNFKEQ. There are 14 residues in the CDR3. CDR3: CASSQGHLSYEQYF.

CDR3 region: CASSLGATGGFDEQFF. This chain uses TRBV7-3 with TRBJ2-1; there is no DNA to check the TCRdb D call of TRBD2. The CDR3 covers 16 residues. Per the germline V gene, CDR1 is SGHTA and CDR2 is FQGTGA.

The rearrangement uses TRBV7-2 and TRBJ1-1; TCRdb outputs TRBD1, but without DNA this stays unchecked. CDR3 length: 15 residues. In germline, CDR1 is SGHTA, CDR2 FQGNSA. The CDR3 region is CASIETLGRNTEAFF.

This sequence joins TRBV5-1 and TRBJ2-2; without DNA, the TCRdb call of TRBD1 cannot be checked. The CDR3 contains 15 residues. The germline gives CDR1 SGHRS, CDR2 YFSETQ. The CDR3 sequence is CASSGTGGAAGELFF.

The chain links TRBV18 to TRBJ2-3; TCRdb calls TRBD1, which cannot be checked without DNA. The germline V gene has CDR1 KGHSH and CDR2 LQKENI. This CDR3 has 15 residues. This CDR3 is CASSPQLKGADTQYF.

The V and J genes are TRBV12-5 and TRBJ2-3; the TCRdb D gene call, TRBD1, has no DNA to confirm it. This CDR3 is built from 14 residues. The V gene's germline CDR1 is LGHNT and CDR2 FRNRAP. CDR3 sequence reads: CASGLFGRDDTQYF.

The chain is built from TRBV6-2 or TRBV6-3 and TRBJ2-1; the D gene TCRdb calls, TRBD1, cannot be checked with no DNA. CDR3 size: 16 residues. Germline V lookup: CDR1 MNHEY, CDR2 SVGEGT. The CDR3 sequence: CASSYVAGALTFEQFF.

The chain recombines TRBV27 with TRBJ2-1; TCRdb selects TRBD2, and the lack of DNA leaves this call unchecked. Per the germline V gene, CDR1 is MNHEY and CDR2 is SMNVEV (reference sequence). The CDR3 extends over 15 amino acids. The CDR3 spells CASSSRLAGRDEQFF.

The chain uses TRBV11-2 and TRBJ2-5. This CDR3 contains 11 residues. Germline-derived CDR1 and CDR2 are SGHAT and FQNNGV. The CDR3 spells CASSLKETQYF.

The V gene is TRBV5-1, the J gene TRBJ2-7. The CDR3 length is 13 residues. CDR1 and CDR2 from the germline V gene are SGHRS and YFSETQ. CDR3 in amino acids: CASSLDRRDEQYF.

The V and J genes are TRBV15 and TRBJ2-1; TCRdb picks TRBD2, but there is no DNA to check that call. Per the germline V gene, CDR1 is LNHNV and CDR2 is YYDKDF (reference sequence). CDR3 length equals 14 residues. The CDR3 region is CATSSLAAYNEQFF.

J is TRBJ2-1 and V is TRBV20-1; lacking DNA, the TRBD1 call made by TCRdb goes unchecked. Germline V gene data show CDR1 as DFQATT and CDR2 as SNEGSKA (reference sequence). This CDR3 contains 16 residues. The CDR3 protein is CSADRGVGRSYNEQFF.

The chain has TRBV20-1 and TRBJ1-2. The CDR3 is made up of 16 amino acids. Germline V CDR1 and CDR2: DFQATT, SNEGSKA (reference sequence). The CDR3 here is CSARDMGAAANYGYTF.

The V gene is TRBV9, the J gene TRBJ1-1. This CDR3 has 16 amino acids. Germline V gene lookup returns CDR1 SGDLS and CDR2 YYNGEE. The CDR3 protein is CASSVAGAGRGTEAFF.

This sequence joins TRBV5-4 and TRBJ2-5. CDR3 length equals 16 residues. Germline CDR1 is SGHNT and CDR2 is YYREEE (reference sequence). The chain's CDR3 is CASSLDRQPDPETQYF.

CDR3 sequence reads: CSARVSAPLNGELFF. This chain links TRBV20-1 with TRBJ2-2; lacking DNA, the TRBD1 call made by TCRdb goes unchecked. The CDR3 has 15 amino acids. Germline-derived CDR1 and CDR2 are DFQATT and SNEGSKA (reference sequence).

The V and J genes are TRBV7-2 and TRBJ2-3; TCRdb picks TRBD2, but there is no DNA to check that call. The CDR3 is 14 amino acids. CDR1 is SGHTA, CDR2 FQGNSA, per germline. The CDR3 loop reads CASSSRYSTDTQYF. Variable domain in full (rest from reference TRBV7-2 and TRBJ2-3): GAGVSQSPSNKVTEKGKDVELRCDPISGHTALYWYRQSLGQGLEFLIYFQGNSAPDKSGLPSDRFSAERTGGSVSTLTIQRTQQEDSAVYLCASSSRYSTDTQYFGPGTRLTVL.

V is TRBV5-5 and J is TRBJ2-3; the D call from TCRdb, TRBD2, cannot be confirmed without DNA. This CDR3 is 15 amino acids long. CDR1 and CDR2 (germline): SGHKS, YYEKEE (reference sequence). This CDR3 is CASSSEREGADTQYF.

V is TRBV12-3 or TRBV12-4 and J is TRBJ1-6; TCRdb designates TRBD1, a call that cannot be tested without DNA. The CDR3 extends over 13 amino acids. CDR3: CASSFIIGTQLHF.

CDR3 loop: CSVTSGAAYNEQFF. V is TRBV29-1 and J is TRBJ2-1; the D gene TCRdb calls, TRBD2, cannot be checked with no DNA. Germline assignment: CDR1 SQVTM and CDR2 ANQGSEA. The CDR3 length is 14 residues.